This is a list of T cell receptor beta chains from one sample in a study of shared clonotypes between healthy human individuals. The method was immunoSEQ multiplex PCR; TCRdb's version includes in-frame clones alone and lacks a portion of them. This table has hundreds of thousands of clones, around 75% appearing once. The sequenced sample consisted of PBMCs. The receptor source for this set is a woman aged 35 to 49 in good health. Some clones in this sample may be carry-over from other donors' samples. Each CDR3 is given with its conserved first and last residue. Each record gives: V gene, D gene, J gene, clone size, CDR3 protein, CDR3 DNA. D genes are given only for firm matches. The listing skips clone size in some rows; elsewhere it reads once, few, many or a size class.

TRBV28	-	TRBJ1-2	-	CASSLGQPNYRYGYTF	TGTGCCAGCAGTTTAGGGCAGCCTAATTATCGGTATGGCTACACCTTC
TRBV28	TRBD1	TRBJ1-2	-	CASSRQGPYGYTF	TGTGCCAGCAGCCGACAGGGTCCCTATGGCTACACCTTC
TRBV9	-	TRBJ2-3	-	CASSVGGGQADTQYF	TGTGCCAGCAGCGTAGGGGGGGGACAGGCGGATACGCAGTATTTT
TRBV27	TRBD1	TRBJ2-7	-	CASASPTGTYEQYF	TGTGCCAGCGCCTCCCCGACAGGGACCTACGAGCAGTACTTC
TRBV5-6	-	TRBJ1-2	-	CASSLAGQPYGYTF	TGTGCCAGCAGCTTGGCCGGGCAGCCCTATGGCTACACCTTC
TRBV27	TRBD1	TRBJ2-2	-	CASRQGAYTGELFF	TGTGCCAGCCGACAGGGGGCCTACACCGGGGAGCTGTTTTTT
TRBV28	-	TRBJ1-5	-	CASSPSGQPQHF	TGTGCCAGCAGTCCCTCGGGTCAGCCCCAGCATTTT
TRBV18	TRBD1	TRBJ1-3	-	CASSPGQGAGNTIYF	TGTGCCAGCTCACCCGGTCAGGGGGCCGGAAACACCATATATTTT
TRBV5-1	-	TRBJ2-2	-	CASSLAQGFDTGELFF	TGCGCCAGCAGCTTGGCTCAGGGCTTTGACACCGGGGAGCTGTTTTTT
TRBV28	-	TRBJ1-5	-	CASSLLGNSNQPQHF	TGTGCCAGCAGTTTACTAGGGAATAGCAATCAGCCCCAGCATTTT
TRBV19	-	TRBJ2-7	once	CASGGFPEQYF	TGTGCCAGCGGGGGATTCCCCGAGCAGTACTTC
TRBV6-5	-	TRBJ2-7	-	CASSYTDRLYEQYF	TGTGCCAGCAGTTACACGGACAGACTCTACGAGCAGTACTTC
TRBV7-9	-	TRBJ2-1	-	CASSDTSYFYNEQFF	TGTGCCAGCAGCGACACTAGCTACTTCTACAATGAGCAGTTCTTC
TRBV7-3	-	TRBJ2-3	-	CASSPRSSDTQYF	TGTGCCAGCAGCCCCCGATCCTCGGATACGCAGTATTTT
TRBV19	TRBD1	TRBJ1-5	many	CASSTRTGGYSNQPQHF	TGTGCCAGTAGTACCCGGACAGGGGGCTATAGCAATCAGCCCCAGCATTTT
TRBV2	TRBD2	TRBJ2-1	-	CASSGASGSRNEQFF	TGTGCCAGCAGTGGGGCCAGCGGGAGTAGGAATGAGCAGTTCTTC
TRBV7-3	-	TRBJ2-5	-	CASSYLPGGTTQYF	TGTGCCAGCAGCTACCTCCCAGGGGGGACGACCCAGTACTTC
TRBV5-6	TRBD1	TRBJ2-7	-	CASSLGQDRTFTYEQYF	TGTGCCAGCAGCTTAGGACAGGACCGTACCTTTACATACGAGCAGTACTTC
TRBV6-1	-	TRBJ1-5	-	CASSESHGGVPQHF	TGTGCCAGCAGTGAATCACATGGGGGGGTGCCCCAGCATTTT
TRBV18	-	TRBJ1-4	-	CASSRDALRGEKLFF	TGTGCCAGCTCACGCGACGCTCTTCGAGGTGAAAAACTGTTTTTT
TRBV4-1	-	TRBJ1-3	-	CASSQDGVSGNTIYF	TGCGCCAGCAGCCAAGATGGGGTTTCTGGAAACACCATATATTTT
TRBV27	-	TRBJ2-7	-	CASSLGQQTYEQYF	TGTGCCAGCAGTTTAGGGCAGCAGACCTACGAGCAGTACTTC
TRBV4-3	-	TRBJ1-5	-	CASSQDRYQPQHF	TGCGCCAGCAGCCAAGATCGGTATCAGCCCCAGCATTTT
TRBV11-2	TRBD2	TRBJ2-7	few	CASSSPGSGTYEQYF	TGTGCCAGCAGCTCGCCCGGTAGCGGGACTTACGAGCAGTACTTC
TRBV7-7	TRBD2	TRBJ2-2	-	CASSLNLAGEGELFF	TGTGCTAGCAGCTTAAATCTAGCGGGAGAAGGGGAGCTGTTTTTT
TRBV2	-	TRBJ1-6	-	CASSERSPLHF	TGTGCCAGCAGTGAGCGATCACCCCTCCACTTT
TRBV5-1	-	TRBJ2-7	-	CASSSKGRTYEQYF	TGCGCCAGCAGCTCCAAGGGCAGGACCTACGAGCAGTACTTC
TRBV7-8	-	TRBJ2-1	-	CASSFKVDEQFF	TGTGCCAGCAGCTTCAAGGTCGATGAGCAGTTCTTC